This T cell receptor beta chain was profiled in a study of T cells after yellow fever vaccination (dated by TCRdb to about 2019). Describing the broader study: The SMART-Seq v4 Ultra Low Input RNA kit was used to prepare libraries from fractions with low cell numbers. To follow T-cell clones before and after both primary and booster YFV17D yellow fever vaccination, bulk TCR alpha and beta repertoires underwent longitudinal sequencing. Two healthy male donors, one aged 18 to 30 and one aged 30 to 40 years, were included in the cohort. Blood samples were taken at several timepoints before and after primary and secondary immunization, and bulk PBMC replicates and cell subsets were isolated. Summary of the overall study and its limitations: Computational filtering was required because FACS-sorted repertoires could contain abundant contaminating clonotypes from the bulk population. The secondary T-cell response was found to be weaker but faster than the primary response, with a peak reached on day 5 rather than on day 15. Because only a couple of donors were included in the study, the extent to which the findings can be generalized is limited. Most clones expanded after primary vaccination were re-detected after the booster (about 95% of CD4 and more than 70% of CD8), suggesting broad memory maintenance. A small fraction of clonotypes showed up in both the CD4 and CD8 compartments, probably as a result of convergent recombination.

From the germline V gene, CDR1 is MNHNS and CDR2 is SASEGT. Spanning cysteine to phenylalanine, the CDR3 consists of 15 amino acids. The kept DNA is CDR3 alone, 45 bases in frame from the first base. Trimming takes 6 bases off V and 1 base off J; junction bases not matched to a gene: 8. The label giving this sample's treatment or condition can be read as: live attenuated yellow fever vaccine strain. At every blood-draw timepoint, two biological replicates of bulk PBMCs were collected. A standard Ficoll-Paque protocol was used to isolate PBMCs from peripheral blood. TriZol was used to extract RNA from bulk PBMCs, CD4 and CD8 fractions, and dextramer-positive and dextramer-negative fractions. TCR cDNA was synthesized by 5'RACE template switching, through which a universal primer site and unique molecular identifiers were introduced. cDNA synthesis was primed from both the TCR alpha and TCR beta constant segments. Library amplification used two PCR steps, and the second PCR step added sample barcodes and sequencing adapters. Sequencing of the libraries was done on either Illumina HiSeq 2500 (2x100 bp) or NovaSeq (2x150 bp). The source study handled its data this way. MIGEC handled demultiplexing of reads and collapsing into UMI consensus sequences, while MiXCR performed V(D)J alignment. Using edgeR on replicate PBMC samples, clonotypes were called vaccine-responding if FDR was below 0.01 and the log2 fold change was above 5 up to day 15. Each bulk clonotype received a CD4 or CD8 identity based on whether the sequenced CD4 or CD8 repertoire contained that clonotype at higher abundance. In TCRdb, the public reads were trimmed at Q25 with fastp and aligned with MiXCR, with productive beta chains retained. Merged by CDR3 protein, the rows form single entries marked with the most common genes and DNA. The V and J calls and clone size come from TCRdb's table, not from the authors' own analysis. This sample holds some 500,000 distinct CDR3 sequences; approximately 12% were observed only once. About 14% of the sample is in the top ten clones.

A note on this clonotype: The antigen it recognizes is unknown. Base-call qualities are not available, and no considerably larger clone is one nucleotide away.

The specimen was PBMCs, collected on the day of the yellow fever booster vaccination. The receptor chain draws on TRBV6-1 and TRBJ1-1; TRBD1 aligns with 7 central bases. This receptor was obtained from a man under 40 who received the YFV17D yellow fever vaccine. This receptor carries the CDR3 CASRRSGTANTEAFF. The DNA is as follows: TGTGCCAGCAGACGCTCCGGGACAGCGAACACTGAAGCTTTCTTT.